The sequence of this TCR beta chain was determined in a study of T cells of healthy individuals. TCRdb reanalysed the 5' RACE reads using MiXCR and keeps one entry per CDR3 protein. The profile shows tens of thousands of distinct CDR3 sequences, about 17% of them singletons. This CDR3 region has 17 residues. The V gene lost 0 bases and the J gene lost 5 bases, with 17 bases spanning the gap. CDR1 is SGHTA, CDR2 FQGNSA, per germline. V gene TRBV7-2 combines with J gene TRBJ2-1; possible D gene TRBD2, 5 bases. The clonotype comes from a human donor in good health. For the CDR3, the DNA is TGTGCCAGCAGCTTAGCGCTCCGGGGATCCCTCAACAATGAGCAGTTCTTC. Protein: CASSLALRGSLNNEQFF. The whole variable domain, filled in from reference TRBV7-2 and TRBJ2-1, reads GAGVSQSPSNKVTEKGKDVELRCDPISGHTALYWYRQSLGQGLEFLIYFQGNSAPDKSGLPSDRFSAERTGGSVSTLTIQRTQQEDSAVYLCASSLALRGSLNNEQFFGPGTRLTVL.